These 16 T cell receptor beta chains share one sample of origin, sequenced in a study of blood T cell repertoires in COVID-19. Measured with immunoSEQ multiplex PCR; TCRdb has only the in-frame clones, and not every one. The sample carries roughly 63,000 clones, 79% recorded once. The material sequenced was peripheral blood. These receptors came from a human donor in a cohort sampled during active COVID-19.

A single count supports this clone. The chain employs TRBV7-3 and TRBJ2-1; 14 positions match TRBD2. V lost 3 bases to trimming and J lost 7 bases; unmatched junction nucleotides: 5. This CDR3 is 16 amino acids long. Germline V gene sequence: CDR1 SGHTA, CDR2 FQGTGA. The CDR3: CASSLGTSGSVNEQFF. The CDR3 DNA is TGTGCCAGCAGCTTGGGGACTAGCGGGAGTGTGAATGAGCAGTTCTTC.

This clone was seen a few times. The chain employs TRBV29-1 and TRBJ2-5, with 7 bases aligning to TRBD1. The length of the CDR3 is 12 residues. Germline-derived CDR1 and CDR2 are SQVTM and ANQGSEA. The V gene end was trimmed by 7 bases and the J gene end by 5 bases; junction bases not matched to a gene: 7. Here the CDR3 reads CSAQGLKETQYF. The CDR3, as DNA: TGCAGCGCACAGGGGTTGAAGGAGACCCAGTACTTC.

This sequence joins TRBV7-8 and TRBJ2-3, with 9 bases identical to TRBD2. Looked up from germline, CDR1 is SGHVS and CDR2 is FQNEAQ. Trimming at V came to 8 bases and at J to 4 bases, leaving 10 bases not matched to a gene. This CDR3 contains 15 residues. The CDR3 is CASRQAAGGPDTQYF. The DNA for the CDR3 is TGTGCCAGCCGCCAAGCGGCGGGAGGGCCAGATACGCAGTATTTT.

This chain connects TRBV5-5 to TRBJ2-7, with 8 bases lining up with TRBD2. CDR1 SGHKS and CDR2 YYEKEE come from the germline V gene (reference sequence). With V trimmed by 4 bases and J by 8 bases, 20 bases remained unmatched. The CDR3 is 17 residues long. CDR3 DNA: TGTGCCAGCAGCCCTGGGGGAGCTAGCGGGCCCAATCGTAAGCAGTACTTC. Protein sequence: CASSPGGASGPNRKQYF.

The rearrangement joins TRBV14 to TRBJ2-1; TRBD2 aligns across 7 bases. V lost 4 bases and J lost 3; bases outside the gene matches: 3. CDR1 and CDR2 from the germline V gene are SGHDN and FVKESK. The CDR3 extends over 14 amino acids. CDR3 residues: CASSLSGIYNEQFF. The CDR3 DNA is TGTGCCAGCAGCCTGAGCGGGATCTACAATGAGCAGTTCTTC.

This chain links TRBV4-1 with TRBJ2-7; the match to TRBD1 covers 9 bases. Trimming took 1 base from V and 2 from J; bases not matched to a gene: 6. Germline V CDR1 and CDR2: MGHRA, YSYEKL. The CDR3 contains 16 residues. The CDR3 bases are TGCGCCAGCAGCCAAGGGACAGGGGCTAATACCTACGAGCAGTACTTC. Translating it yields CASSQGTGANTYEQYF.

V and J are TRBV7-3 and TRBJ2-1, with 10 nucleotides matching TRBD2. Unmatched junction bases numbered 7, after V lost 4 bases and J lost 4 bases. Per the germline V gene, CDR1 is SGHTA and CDR2 is FQGTGA. This CDR3 contains 16 residues. This chain's CDR3 is CASSSAGLADYNEQFF. Written as DNA, the CDR3 is TGTGCCAGCAGCTCCGCCGGACTAGCGGATTACAATGAGCAGTTCTTC.

J is TRBJ2-5 and V is TRBV28; D possibly corresponds to TRBD2 (6 bases). The CDR3 is 17 residues long. In germline, CDR1 is MDHEN, CDR2 SYDVKM. The V gene lost 3 bases and the J gene lost 4 bases, with 21 bases spanning the gap. The CDR3: CASSLGEQAGFGETQYF. The CDR3 coding sequence is TGTGCCAGCAGTTTGGGAGAACAGGCGGGGTTCGGAGAGACCCAGTACTTC.

V and J are TRBV5-4 and TRBJ1-2; 7 bases agree with TRBD1. Germline trimming cut 3 bases from V and 0 bases from J; bases unmatched to any gene: 5. The germline gives CDR1 SGHNT, CDR2 YYREEE (reference sequence). This CDR3 has 15 amino acids. The CDR3 is CASSSPGQSNYGYTF. The CDR3 DNA is TGTGCCAGCAGCTCCCCGGGACAGTCTAACTATGGCTACACCTTC.

A single count supports this clone. The rearrangement joins TRBV7-2 to TRBJ2-5, with 7 bases aligning to TRBD2. V dropped 6 bases and J dropped 1; count of bases not matched to a gene: 8. The CDR3 runs 15 residues. Germline V gene sequence: CDR1 SGHTA, CDR2 FQGNSA. The CDR3 sequence is CASSLSGTSQETQYF. DNA of the CDR3: TGTGCCAGCAGTTTGAGCGGGACCAGCCAAGAGACCCAGTACTTC.

The chain carries TRBV15 and TRBJ1-5; TRBD1 agrees at 7 bases. The length of the CDR3 is 16 residues. V was clipped by 1 base and J by 4 bases; unmatched bases: 7. CDR1 and CDR2 (germline): LNHNV, YYDKDF (reference sequence). CDR3 sequence reads: CATSRVRGLGNQPQHF. The CDR3, as DNA: TGTGCCACCAGCAGAGTTAGGGGGCTGGGGAATCAGCCCCAGCATTTT. Full variable domain (rest looked up from reference TRBV15 and TRBJ1-5): DAMVIQNPRYQVTQFGKPVTLSCSQTLNHNVMYWYQQKSSQAPKLLFHYYDKDFNNEADTPDNFQSRRPNTSFCFLDIRSPGLGDTAMYLCATSRVRGLGNQPQHFGDGTRLSIL.

This chain connects TRBV30 to TRBJ2-7; unclear D gene. The germline gives CDR1 GTSNPN, CDR2 SVGIG (reference sequence). Trimming removed 1 base from V and 6 bases from J, with 7 bases in between. CDR3 length: 11 residues. CDR3: CAWSDRGEQYF. Written as DNA, the CDR3 is TGTGCCTGGAGTGACCGCGGCGAGCAGTACTTC.

This clone has a handful of counts. The rearrangement links TRBV5-1 to TRBJ2-1; TRBD2 matches 10 bases. The V and J ends lost 7 bases and 7 bases, in that order; junction bases with no gene match: 14. This CDR3 is built from 16 residues. Per the germline V gene, CDR1 is SGHRS and CDR2 is YFSETQ. CDR3 bases: TGCGCCAGCGGATGGTCGTTGATAGCGGGAGGTAATGAGCAGTTCTTC. Its translation: CASGWSLIAGGNEQFF. The entire variable domain, with the rest obtained from reference TRBV5-1 and TRBJ2-1, is as follows: KAGVTQTPRYLIKTRGQQVTLSCSPISGHRSVSWYQQTPGQGLQFLFEYFSETQRNKGNFPGRFSGRQFSNSRSEMNVSTLELGDSALYLCASGWSLIAGGNEQFFGPGTRLTVL.

Only one count was recorded for this clone. This chain joins TRBV4-3 and TRBJ2-7; no definite D call. V lost 0 bases, J lost 4 bases, and 7 bases lay in between. The CDR3 covers 13 residues. Looked up from germline, CDR1 is LGHNA and CDR2 is YSLEER. This chain's CDR3 is CASSQEVEYEQYF. In nucleotides, the CDR3 is TGCGCCAGCAGCCAAGAGGTGGAGTACGAGCAGTACTTC.

This clone has a handful of counts. V gene TRBV30 combines with J gene TRBJ1-4; tentative D call: TRBD1 (6 bases). Germline V lookup: CDR1 GTSNPN, CDR2 SVGIG (reference sequence). The CDR3 sequence is 13 residues long. V was pared by 4 bases and J by 6 bases, with 12 bases between. CDR3 in DNA: TGTGCCTGGAATGTGGGGGCATATGAAAAACTGTTTTTT. It translates to CAWNVGAYEKLFF.

The chain joins TRBV19 to TRBJ1-5; 11 bases line up with TRBD1. The CDR3 contains 15 residues. J lost 3 bases, V lost 5 bases, and 3 bases had no gene match. Per the germline V gene, CDR1 is LNHDA and CDR2 is SQIVND (reference sequence). CDR3 protein: CASSSGQGVNQPQHF. CDR3 DNA sequence: TGTGCCAGTAGTTCGGGACAGGGGGTCAATCAGCCCCAGCATTTT.